The present entry profiles one T cell receptor beta chain with its context. Germline loops: CDR1 SGDLS, CDR2 YYNGEE. The CDR3 is 19 residues long. The trim removed 0 bases at V and 1 base at J, leaving 14 bases unmatched. The age range of participants was about 18 to 100 years, with residence in fewer than 25 US areas. Cohort 3 recovered donors had two negative PCRs, clearance, or symptom resolution. Original data processing: Reference gene primers were amplified, and this amplification served to estimate nucleated cell counts. Repertoires were generated with immunoSEQ multiplex PCR, while TCRdb's copy carries only in-frame clones and drops some. Clonal size and the V and J genes are those of that table, whereas D and trimming came from the DNA. Of some 320,000 clones in the sample, 90% are singletons; the top ten hold around 2.7%. This sample is part of a study of blood T cell repertoires in COVID-19. Whole-study context: The origin of the acute and convalescent COVID-19 samples was the United States, Italy and Spain.

The sequence was collected from a man between 60 and 70 years old who had recovered from COVID-19. The genes are TRBV9 and TRBJ1-1, with 8 bases that match TRBD1. Sequenced input: PBMCs or T cells enriched from blood (not recorded which). The CDR3 loop is CASSVVSVGSGGRNTEAFF. CDR3 nucleotides: TGTGCCAGCAGCGTAGTCAGTGTCGGGTCAGGGGGCAGGAACACTGAAGCTTTCTTT. Drawing the rest from reference TRBV9 and TRBJ1-1, the complete variable domain is DSGVTQTPKHLITATGQRVTLRCSPRSGDLSVYWYQQSLDQGLQFLIQYYNGEERAKGNILERFSAQQFPDLHSELNLSSLELGDSALYFCASSVVSVGSGGRNTEAFFGQGTRLTVV.